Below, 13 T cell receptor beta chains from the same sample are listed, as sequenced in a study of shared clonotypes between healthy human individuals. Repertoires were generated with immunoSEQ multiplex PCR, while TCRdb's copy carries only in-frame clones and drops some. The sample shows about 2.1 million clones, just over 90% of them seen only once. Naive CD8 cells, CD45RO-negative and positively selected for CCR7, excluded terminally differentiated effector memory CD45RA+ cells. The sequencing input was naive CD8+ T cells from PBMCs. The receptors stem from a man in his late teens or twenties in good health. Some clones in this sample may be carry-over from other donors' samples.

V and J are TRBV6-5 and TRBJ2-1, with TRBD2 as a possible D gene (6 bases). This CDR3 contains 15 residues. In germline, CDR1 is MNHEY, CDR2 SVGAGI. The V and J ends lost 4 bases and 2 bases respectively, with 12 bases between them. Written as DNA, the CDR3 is TGTGCCAGCAGTTCCCGGGACTGGGCCTACAATGAGCAGTTCTTC. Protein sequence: CASSSRDWAYNEQFF.

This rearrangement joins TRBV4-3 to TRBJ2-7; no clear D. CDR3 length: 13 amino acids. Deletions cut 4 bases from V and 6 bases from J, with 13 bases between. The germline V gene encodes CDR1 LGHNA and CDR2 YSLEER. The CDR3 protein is CASSPDLLGEQYF. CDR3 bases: TGCGCCAGCAGCCCAGACCTACTGGGCGAGCAGTACTTC.

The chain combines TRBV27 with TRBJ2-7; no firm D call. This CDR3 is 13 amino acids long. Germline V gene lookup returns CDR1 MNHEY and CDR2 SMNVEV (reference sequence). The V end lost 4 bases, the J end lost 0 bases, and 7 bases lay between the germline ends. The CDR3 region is CASSWSTSYEQYF. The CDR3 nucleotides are TGTGCCAGCAGTTGGAGTACCTCCTACGAGCAGTACTTC.

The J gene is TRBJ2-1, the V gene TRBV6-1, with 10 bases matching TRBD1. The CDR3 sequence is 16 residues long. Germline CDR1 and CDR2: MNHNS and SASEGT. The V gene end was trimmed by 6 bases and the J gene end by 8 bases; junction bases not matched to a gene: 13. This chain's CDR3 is CASSEPPGQGFYEQFF. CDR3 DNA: TGTGCCAGCAGCGAACCCCCGGGACAGGGGTTCTATGAGCAGTTCTTC.

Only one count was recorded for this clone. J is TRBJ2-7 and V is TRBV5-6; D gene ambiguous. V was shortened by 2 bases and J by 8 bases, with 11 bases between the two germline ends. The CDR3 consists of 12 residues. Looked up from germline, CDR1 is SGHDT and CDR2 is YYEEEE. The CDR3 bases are TGTGCCAGCAGCTTTATGGGGATAAAGCAGTACTTC. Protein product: CASSFMGIKQYF. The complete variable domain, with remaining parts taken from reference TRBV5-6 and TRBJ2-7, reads DAGVTQSPTHLIKTRGQQVTLRCSPKSGHDTVSWYQQALGQGPQFIFQYYEEEERQRGNFPDRFSGHQFPNYSSELNVNALLLGDSALYLCASSFMGIKQYFGPGTRLTVT.

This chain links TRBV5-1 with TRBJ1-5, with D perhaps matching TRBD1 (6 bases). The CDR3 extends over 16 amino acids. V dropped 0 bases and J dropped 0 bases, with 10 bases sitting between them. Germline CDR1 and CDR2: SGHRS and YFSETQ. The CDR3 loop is CASSLDGTNSNQPQHF. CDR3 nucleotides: TGCGCCAGCAGCTTGGATGGGACAAATAGCAATCAGCCCCAGCATTTT. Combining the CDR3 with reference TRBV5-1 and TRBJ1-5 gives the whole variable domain KAGVTQTPRYLIKTRGQQVTLSCSPISGHRSVSWYQQTPGQGLQFLFEYFSETQRNKGNFPGRFSGRQFSNSRSEMNVSTLELGDSALYLCASSLDGTNSNQPQHFGDGTRLSIL.

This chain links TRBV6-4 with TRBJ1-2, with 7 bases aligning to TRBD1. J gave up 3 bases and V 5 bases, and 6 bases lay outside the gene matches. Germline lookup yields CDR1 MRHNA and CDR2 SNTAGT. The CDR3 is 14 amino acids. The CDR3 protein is CASSSTGADYGYTF. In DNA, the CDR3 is TGTGCCAGCAGTTCAACAGGGGCTGACTATGGCTACACCTTC.

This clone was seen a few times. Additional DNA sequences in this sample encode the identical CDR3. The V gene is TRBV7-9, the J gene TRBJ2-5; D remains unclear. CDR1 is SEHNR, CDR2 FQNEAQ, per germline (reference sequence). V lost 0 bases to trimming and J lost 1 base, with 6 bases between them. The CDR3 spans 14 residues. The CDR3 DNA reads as TGTGCCAGCAGCTTAGCGGGCCCCCAAGAGACCCAGTACTTC. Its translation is CASSLAGPQETQYF.

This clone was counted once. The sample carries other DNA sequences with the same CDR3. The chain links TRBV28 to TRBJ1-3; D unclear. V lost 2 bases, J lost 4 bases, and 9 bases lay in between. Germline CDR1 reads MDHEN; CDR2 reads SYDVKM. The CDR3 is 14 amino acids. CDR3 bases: TGTGCCAGCAGTTTAAGGGCAGCAGGAAACACCATATATTTT. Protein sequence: CASSLRAAGNTIYF.

CDR3 sequence (DNA): TGTGCCAGCGGACAGGGGGCGGGTGAGCAGTACTTC. Its translation: CASGQGAGEQYF. The chain links TRBV9 to TRBJ2-7, with TRBD1 identical over 11 bases. The junction had 4 bases not matched to a gene; V was cut back by 7 bases and J by 7 bases. This CDR3 has 12 residues. CDR1 and CDR2 from the germline V gene are SGDLS and YYNGEE.

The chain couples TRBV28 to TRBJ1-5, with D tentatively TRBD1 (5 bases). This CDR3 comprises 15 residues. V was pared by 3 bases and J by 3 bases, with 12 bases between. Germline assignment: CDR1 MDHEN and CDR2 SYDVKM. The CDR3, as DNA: TGTGCCAGCAGTTTCGAGACAGCCTACAATCAGCCCCAGCATTTT. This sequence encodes CASSFETAYNQPQHF.

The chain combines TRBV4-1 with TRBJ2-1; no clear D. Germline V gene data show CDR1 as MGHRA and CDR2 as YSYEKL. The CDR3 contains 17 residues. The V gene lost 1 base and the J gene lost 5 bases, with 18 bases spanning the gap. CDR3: CASSQARRVKTDNEQFF. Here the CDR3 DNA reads TGCGCCAGCAGCCAAGCGCGACGGGTCAAAACCGACAATGAGCAGTTCTTC.

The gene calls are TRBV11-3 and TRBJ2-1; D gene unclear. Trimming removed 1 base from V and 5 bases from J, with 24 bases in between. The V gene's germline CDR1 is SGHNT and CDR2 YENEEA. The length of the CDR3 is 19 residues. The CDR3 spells CASSLASTPRLGPNNEQFF. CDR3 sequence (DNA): TGTGCCAGCAGCTTAGCCTCAACTCCTAGGTTGGGTCCTAACAATGAGCAGTTCTTC.